This TCR beta chain came from a study of T-cell reconstitution after alpha-beta-depleted transplantation in children. Broader study findings: T-cell counts and diversity were attributed mostly to newly produced T cells one year after transplant. Alpha-beta T cells present about two months after transplant were reported to originate from several hundred expanded graft clones. The high TCRbeta diversity at day 60 in some patients came from surviving recipient T cells and thymic progenitors.

Unique molecular identifiers featured in how the TCRbeta library was prepared. TCRdb reprocessed the PCR reads with MiXCR, giving one entry per CDR3 protein. The data contain about 980,000 distinct CDR3 sequences, roughly 29% of them seen just once; the ten biggest clones take up roughly 28%. This clonotype was found many times. Its antigen remains unidentified. Germline V gene sequence: CDR1 MNHEY, CDR2 SVGAGI. This CDR3 is 12 amino acids long. V lost 2 bases and J 5 bases, leaving 6 bases between the germline ends. Material: PBMCs, mostly from graft donor cells, obtained 360 days after TCRalphabeta/CD19-depleted stem cell transplant. This clonotype originated in a boy under three years old who had a stem cell transplant for SCID, so the T cells may come from the graft donor. This chain joins TRBV6-5 and TRBJ1-2; no clear D. The CDR3 loop is CASSYPDYGYTF. In nucleotides, the CDR3 is TGTGCCAGCAGTTACCCCGATTATGGCTACACCTTC.